The sequence of this T cell receptor beta chain was determined in a study of cytomegalovirus exposure and HLA in healthy donors. Measured with immunoSEQ multiplex PCR; TCRdb has only the in-frame clones, and not every one. The sample contains some 100,000 clones, roughly 88% of which appear only once. V lost 4 bases and J lost 7; bases outside the gene matches: 13. The CDR3 runs 16 residues. CDR1 SGHNT and CDR2 YENEEA come from the germline V gene. Notes on this clone: The antigen remains unidentified.

Findings and limits, study-wide: Among the CMV-associated chains, three were confirmed in vitro as specific for CMV antigens. The investigators catalogued 150 to 200 TCR beta chains as cytomegalovirus-associated. TCR clusters originating in the first cohort tended to co-occur in the 110 or so validation repertoires, according to a later analysis.

The chain employs TRBV11-3 and TRBJ2-7, with 10 bases fitting TRBD2. Source material: PBMCs. This TCR was sampled from a man aged 18 to 30 in good health and CMV-seronegative. The CDR3 reads CASSSDSGRSRGEQYF. The CDR3 nucleotides are TGTGCCAGCAGCTCCGATAGCGGGAGGAGCCGCGGAGAGCAGTACTTC.